These 8 T cell receptor beta chains originate from one sample sequenced in a study of control samples from healthy donors and cancer patients. TCRdb keeps only in-frame clones here, not all; method: immunoSEQ multiplex PCR. The sample comprises 60,000 to 85,000 clones, around 94% of which are singletons, and almost 6% rests with the top ten. Specimen: blood. The source of these receptors is a woman aged 55-69 years in good health.

The count of this clone is one. The V call is TRBV6-5, the J call TRBJ2-3, with D unclear. In germline, CDR1 is MNHEY, CDR2 SVGAGI. This CDR3 is 15 amino acids long. Trimming took 6 bases from V and 0 from J, leaving 13 bases between them. DNA for the CDR3: TGTGCCAGCAGACACCAGAGAACTAGCACAGATACGCAGTATTTT. The encoded protein is CASRHQRTSTDTQYF.

This clone was recorded once. The chain couples TRBV7-2 to TRBJ2-1; D gene unclear. Germline-derived CDR1 and CDR2 are SGHTA and FQGNSA. V shed 3 bases and J shed 1 base, with 4 bases lying between them. The CDR3 spans 13 residues. The CDR3 sequence is CASSFVSYNEQFF. CDR3 DNA: TGTGCCAGCAGCTTCGTATCCTACAATGAGCAGTTCTTC.

The chain couples TRBV19 to TRBJ1-6; TRBD1 matches 7 bases. CDR1 is LNHDA, CDR2 SQIVND, per germline (reference sequence). The CDR3 extends over 15 amino acids. Germline trimming cut 5 bases from V and 6 bases from J; bases unmatched to any gene: 7. The CDR3 bases are TGTGCCAGTAGTGCCAAGGGACAGTTTAATTCACCCCTCCACTTT. Its protein product is CASSAKGQFNSPLHF.

The chain is built from TRBV10-2 and TRBJ2-1, with D uncertain. This CDR3 is 12 amino acids long. V was pared by 3 bases and J by 7 bases, with 7 bases between. Germline V gene data show CDR1 as WSHSY and CDR2 as SAAADI. CDR3 bases: TGCGCCAGCAGTGATCGAAGGAATGAGCAGTTCTTC. Translated, it gives CASSDRRNEQFF.

The rearrangement uses TRBV28 and TRBJ1-6, with D unresolved. V shed 2 bases and J shed 3 bases, with 8 bases lying between them. Germline lookup yields CDR1 MDHEN and CDR2 SYDVKM. The length of the CDR3 is 15 residues. The CDR3: CASSLGPGYNSPLHF. CDR3 sequence (DNA): TGTGCCAGCAGTTTAGGACCAGGCTATAATTCACCCCTCCACTTT.

V usage is TRBV15 and J usage is TRBJ2-1; 7 nucleotides agree with TRBD1. CDR1 LNHNV and CDR2 YYDKDF come from the germline V gene (reference sequence). The CDR3 sequence is 16 residues long. The V and J ends lost 2 bases and 0 bases, in that order; junction bases with no gene match: 4. DNA of the CDR3: TGTGCCACCAGCAGATCGGGACAGAGCTCCTACAATGAGCAGTTCTTC. This gives the protein CATSRSGQSSYNEQFF.

This clone occurred once. CDR3 protein: CASSQGPGDRGLNEQFF. The CDR3 DNA reads as TGCGCCAGCAGCCAAGGTCCAGGAGACAGGGGGCTGAATGAGCAGTTCTTC. The V call is TRBV4-1, the J call TRBJ2-1, with 10 bases matching TRBD1. The CDR3 consists of 17 residues. Losses at the gene ends were 1 base for V and 7 bases for J; bases not matched to a gene: 10. CDR1 and CDR2 (germline): MGHRA, YSYEKL.

The chain is built from TRBV6-5 and TRBJ2-7, with 10 nucleotides matching TRBD1. The V gene's germline CDR1 is MNHEY and CDR2 SVGAGI. There are 16 residues in the CDR3. V was pared by 0 bases and J by 2 bases, with 4 bases of the junction left unmatched. In nucleotides, the CDR3 is TGTGCCAGCAGTTACTCCGGACAGGGGGAGGCCTACGAGCAGTACTTC. This translates into CASSYSGQGEAYEQYF.